This entry lists 9 T cell receptor beta chains sequenced from one sample in a study of blood T cells in healthy people across ages. Combining a sample-barcoded 5' primer with a J-beta primer mix, a second PCR ran for roughly 6 to 11 cycles. Each CDR3 protein gets one entry after TCRdb re-called the 5' RACE reads with MiXCR. Among about 830,000 distinct CDR3 sequences listed, 62% were seen once. The source material was blood. The receptor set was obtained from a man aged 25 to 45 in good health.

This chain links TRBV12-3 or TRBV12-4 with TRBJ1-6, with D hard to call. CDR3 length equals 15 residues. V was pared by 8 bases and J by 7 bases, with 18 bases between. CDR3 sequence (DNA): TGTGCCAGCGGGCCGCAGGTTTTGTGGAATTCACCCCTCCACTTT. This codes for CASGPQVLWNSPLHF.

This chain links TRBV28 with TRBJ2-1; TRBD2 agrees at 9 bases. Per the germline V gene, CDR1 is MDHEN and CDR2 is SYDVKM. V was clipped by 6 bases and J by 0 bases; unmatched bases: 9. The CDR3 contains 17 residues. CDR3: CASSSTKAGGSYNEQFF. The CDR3 coding sequence is TGTGCCAGCAGCTCTACGAAAGCGGGGGGCTCCTACAATGAGCAGTTCTTC.

V usage is TRBV24-1 and J usage is TRBJ2-7, with 9 bases lining up with TRBD2. Germline CDR1 KGHDR, CDR2 SFDVKD. After removal of 7 bases from V and 5 bases from J, the junction contained 5 bases not matched to a gene. CDR3 size: 13 residues. CDR3 nucleotide sequence: TGTGCCACCAGAGCTAGCGGGGACCACGAGCAGTACTTC. As protein: CATRASGDHEQYF.

This chain uses TRBV15 with TRBJ2-3; unclear D gene. The CDR3 is 17 residues long. Trimming shortened V by 0 bases and J by 0 bases, and 13 bases separated the two germline ends. From germline, CDR1 is LNHNV and CDR2 YYDKDF (reference sequence). DNA for the CDR3: TGTGCCACCAGCAGAGATTTCAGCATATCTAGCACAGATACGCAGTATTTT. It encodes CATSRDFSISSTDTQYF. Drawing the rest from reference TRBV15 and TRBJ2-3, the complete variable domain is DAMVIQNPRYQVTQFGKPVTLSCSQTLNHNVMYWYQQKSSQAPKLLFHYYDKDFNNEADTPDNFQSRRPNTSFCFLDIRSPGLGDTAMYLCATSRDFSISSTDTQYFGPGTRLTVL.

The V and J genes are TRBV7-9 and TRBJ2-7; D is uncertain. The CDR3 runs to 14 residues. Germline assignment: CDR1 SEHNR and CDR2 FQNEAQ (reference sequence). V was cut by 3 bases and J by 1 base, with 10 bases left in between. The CDR3 loop reads CASSFPQRSYEQYF. CDR3 sequence (DNA): TGTGCCAGCAGCTTCCCGCAACGTTCCTACGAGCAGTACTTC. The full variable domain, rest sourced from reference TRBV7-9 and TRBJ2-7, is DTGVSQNPRHKITKRGQNVTFRCDPISEHNRLYWYRQTLGQGPEFLTYFQNEAQLEKSRLLSDRFSAERPKGSFSTLEIQRTEQGDSAMYLCASSFPQRSYEQYFGPGTRLTVT.

This clonotype was detected once. Germline and junction disagree at one end, which may indicate a read error. The genes are TRBV7-2 and TRBJ2-5; D is tentatively TRBD1 or TRBD2 (5 bases each). CDR3 size: 15 residues. Germline loops: CDR1 SGHTA, CDR2 FQGNSA. CDR3 sequence reads: CPSSLVVGAEETQYF. In DNA, the CDR3 is TGTCCCAGCAGCTTAGTAGTCGGGGCAGAAGAGACCCAGTACTTC. The complete variable domain, with remaining parts taken from reference TRBV7-2 and TRBJ2-5, reads GAGVSQSPSNKVTEKGKDVELRCDPISGHTALYWYRQSLGQGLEFLIYFQGNSAPDKSGLPSDRFSAERTGGSVSTLTIQRTQQEDSAVYLCPSSLVVGAEETQYFGPGTRLLVL.

The genes are TRBV2 and TRBJ1-5; D possibly corresponds to TRBD1 (6 bases). V was pared by 6 bases and J by 6 bases, with 15 bases between. The CDR3 consists of 14 residues. Germline assignment: CDR1 SNHLY and CDR2 FYNNEI. CDR3 DNA sequence: TGTGCCAGCAGCCCCAGGGAGGGGGGTCAGCCCCAGCATTTT. Protein product: CASSPREGGQPQHF.

This clonotype turned up a few times. The chain combines TRBV20-1 with TRBJ2-7; D not resolved. This CDR3 has 13 residues. Germline values: CDR1 DFQATT, CDR2 SNEGSKA (reference sequence). Trimming pared 5 bases from V and 2 bases from J, leaving 13 bases between. The CDR3 DNA reads TGCAGTGCTCGATTAGGACCCACCTACGAGCAGTACTTC. The encoded protein is CSARLGPTYEQYF.

The V and J genes are TRBV5-5 and TRBJ2-7, with D perhaps TRBD1 (5 bases). The CDR3 covers 13 residues. The V end was cut by 5 bases, the J end by 2 bases, with 11 bases between. Germline V gene sequence: CDR1 SGHKS, CDR2 YYEKEE (reference sequence). CDR3 DNA sequence: TGTGCCAGCAGGCCGACAGACCCCTACGAGCAGTACTTC. It translates to CASRPTDPYEQYF.